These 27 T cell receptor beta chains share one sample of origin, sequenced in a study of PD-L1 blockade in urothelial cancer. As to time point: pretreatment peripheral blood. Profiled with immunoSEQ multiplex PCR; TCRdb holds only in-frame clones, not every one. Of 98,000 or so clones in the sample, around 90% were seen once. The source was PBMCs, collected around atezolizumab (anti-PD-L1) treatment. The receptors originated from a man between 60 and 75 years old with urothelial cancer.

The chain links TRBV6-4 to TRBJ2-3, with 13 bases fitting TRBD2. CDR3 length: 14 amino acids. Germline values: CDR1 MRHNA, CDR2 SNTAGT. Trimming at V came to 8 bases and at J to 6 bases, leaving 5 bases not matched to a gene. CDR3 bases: TGTGCCAGCGCGACTAGCGGGGGGTCGGATACGCAGTATTTT. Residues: CASATSGGSDTQYF.

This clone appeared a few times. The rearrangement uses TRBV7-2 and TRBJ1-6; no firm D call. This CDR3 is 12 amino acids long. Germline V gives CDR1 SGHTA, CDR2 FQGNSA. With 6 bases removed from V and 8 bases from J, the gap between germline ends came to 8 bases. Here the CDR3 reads CASSLDYSPLHF. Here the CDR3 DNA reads TGTGCCAGCAGTCTTGACTATTCACCCCTCCACTTT.

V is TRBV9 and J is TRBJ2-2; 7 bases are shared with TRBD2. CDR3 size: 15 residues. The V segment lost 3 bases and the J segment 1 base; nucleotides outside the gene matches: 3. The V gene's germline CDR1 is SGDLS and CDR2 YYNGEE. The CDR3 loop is CASSAPGGNTGELFF. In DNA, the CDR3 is TGTGCCAGCAGCGCCCCGGGGGGGAACACCGGGGAGCTGTTTTTT.

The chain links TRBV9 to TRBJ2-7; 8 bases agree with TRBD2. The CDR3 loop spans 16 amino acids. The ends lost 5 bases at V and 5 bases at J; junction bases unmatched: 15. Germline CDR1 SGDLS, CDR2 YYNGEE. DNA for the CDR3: TGTGCCAGCAGTCCGGACGGGACTAGTCTCTCTCACGAGCAGTACTTC. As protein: CASSPDGTSLSHEQYF. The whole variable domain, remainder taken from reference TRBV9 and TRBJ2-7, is DSGVTQTPKHLITATGQRVTLRCSPRSGDLSVYWYQQSLDQGLQFLIQYYNGEERAKGNILERFSAQQFPDLHSELNLSSLELGDSALYFCASSPDGTSLSHEQYFGPGTRLTVT.

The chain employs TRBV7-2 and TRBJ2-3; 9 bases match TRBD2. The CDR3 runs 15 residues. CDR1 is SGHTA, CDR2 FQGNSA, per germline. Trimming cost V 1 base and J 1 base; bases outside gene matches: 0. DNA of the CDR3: TGTGCCAGCAGCTTAGGACTAGCGGGCACAGATACGCAGTATTTT. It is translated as CASSLGLAGTDTQYF.

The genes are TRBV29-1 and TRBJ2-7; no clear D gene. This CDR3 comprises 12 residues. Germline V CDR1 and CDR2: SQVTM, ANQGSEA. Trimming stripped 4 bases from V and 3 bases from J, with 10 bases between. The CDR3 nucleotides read TGCAGCGTTGCCTTCAGTCTCTACGAGCAGTACTTC. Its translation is CSVAFSLYEQYF.

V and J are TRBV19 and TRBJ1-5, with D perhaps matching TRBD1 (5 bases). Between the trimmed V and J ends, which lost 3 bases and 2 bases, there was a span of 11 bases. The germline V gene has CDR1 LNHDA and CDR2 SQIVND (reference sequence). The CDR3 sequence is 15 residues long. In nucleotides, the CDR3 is TGTGCCAGTAGTATTGGGGCAGGACGCAATCAGCCCCAGCATTTT. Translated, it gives CASSIGAGRNQPQHF.

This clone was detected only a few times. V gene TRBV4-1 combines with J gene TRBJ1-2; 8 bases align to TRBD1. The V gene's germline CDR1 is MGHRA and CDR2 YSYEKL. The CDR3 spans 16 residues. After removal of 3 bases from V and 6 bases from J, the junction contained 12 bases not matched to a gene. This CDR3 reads CASSQSGTGPLDGYTF. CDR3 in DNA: TGCGCCAGCAGCCAGTCCGGGACAGGACCCCTGGATGGCTACACCTTC.

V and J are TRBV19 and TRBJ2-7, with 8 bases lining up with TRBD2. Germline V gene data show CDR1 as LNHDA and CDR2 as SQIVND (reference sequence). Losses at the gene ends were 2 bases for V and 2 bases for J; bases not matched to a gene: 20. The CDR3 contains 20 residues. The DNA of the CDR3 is TGTGCCAGTAGTATAAAGGGCGGGGGGCGCCCCGCGGGAGCGACCTACGAGCAGTACTTC. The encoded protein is CASSIKGGGRPAGATYEQYF.

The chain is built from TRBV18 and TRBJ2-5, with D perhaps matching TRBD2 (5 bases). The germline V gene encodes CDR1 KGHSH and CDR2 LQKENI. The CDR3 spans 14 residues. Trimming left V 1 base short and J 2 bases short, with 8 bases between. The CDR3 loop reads CASSPRTGQETQYF. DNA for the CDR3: TGTGCCAGCTCACCACGGACGGGGCAAGAGACCCAGTACTTC.

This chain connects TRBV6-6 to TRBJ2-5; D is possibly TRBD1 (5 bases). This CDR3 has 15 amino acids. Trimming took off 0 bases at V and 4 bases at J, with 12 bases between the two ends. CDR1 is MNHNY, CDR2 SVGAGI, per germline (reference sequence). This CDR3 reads CASSYSRGAVETQYF. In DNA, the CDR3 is TGTGCCAGCAGTTACTCAAGGGGCGCGGTAGAGACCCAGTACTTC.

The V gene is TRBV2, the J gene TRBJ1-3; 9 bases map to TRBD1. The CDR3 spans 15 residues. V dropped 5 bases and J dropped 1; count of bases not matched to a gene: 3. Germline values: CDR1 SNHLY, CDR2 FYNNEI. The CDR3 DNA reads TGTGCCAGCAGTTACGACAGGGGGTCTGGAAACACCATATATTTT. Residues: CASSYDRGSGNTIYF.

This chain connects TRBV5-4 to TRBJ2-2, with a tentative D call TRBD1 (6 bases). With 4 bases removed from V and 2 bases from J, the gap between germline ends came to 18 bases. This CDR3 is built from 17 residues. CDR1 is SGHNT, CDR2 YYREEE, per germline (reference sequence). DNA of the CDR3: TGTGCCAGCAGCCCCGGGCGCATACAGGGAAACACCGGGGAGCTGTTTTTT. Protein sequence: CASSPGRIQGNTGELFF.

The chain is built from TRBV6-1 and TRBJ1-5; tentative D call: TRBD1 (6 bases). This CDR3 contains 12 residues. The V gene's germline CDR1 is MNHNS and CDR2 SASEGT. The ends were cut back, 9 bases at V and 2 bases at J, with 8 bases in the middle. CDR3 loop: CASDRRNQPQHF. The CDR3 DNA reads TGTGCCAGTGACAGGCGCAATCAGCCCCAGCATTTT.

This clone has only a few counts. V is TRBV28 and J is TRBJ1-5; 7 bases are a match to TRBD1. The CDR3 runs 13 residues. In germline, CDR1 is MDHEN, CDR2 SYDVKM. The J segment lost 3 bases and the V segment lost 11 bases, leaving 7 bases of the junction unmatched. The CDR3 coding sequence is TGTGCCTCAGGCAGGGGGATCAATCAGCCCCAGCATTTT. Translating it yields CASGRGINQPQHF. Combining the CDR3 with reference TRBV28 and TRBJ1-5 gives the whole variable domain DVKVTQSSRYLVKRTGEKVFLECVQDMDHENMFWYRQDPGLGLRLIYFSYDVKMKEKGDIPEGYSVSREKKERFSLILESASTNQTSMYLCASGRGINQPQHFGDGTRLSIL.

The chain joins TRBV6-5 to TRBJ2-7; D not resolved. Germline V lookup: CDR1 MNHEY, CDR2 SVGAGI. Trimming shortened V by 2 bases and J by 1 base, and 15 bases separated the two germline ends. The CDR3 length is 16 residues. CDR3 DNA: TGTGCCAGCAGTTACGGGTCGGAGCACCGATCCTACGAGCAGTACTTC. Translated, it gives CASSYGSEHRSYEQYF.

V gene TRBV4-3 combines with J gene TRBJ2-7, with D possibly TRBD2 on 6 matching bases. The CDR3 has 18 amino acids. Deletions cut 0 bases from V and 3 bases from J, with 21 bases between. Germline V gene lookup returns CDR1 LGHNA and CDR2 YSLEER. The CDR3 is CASSQDSPLAGYYYEQYF. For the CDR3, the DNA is TGCGCCAGCAGCCAAGATAGTCCCCTTGCGGGATACTACTACGAGCAGTACTTC.

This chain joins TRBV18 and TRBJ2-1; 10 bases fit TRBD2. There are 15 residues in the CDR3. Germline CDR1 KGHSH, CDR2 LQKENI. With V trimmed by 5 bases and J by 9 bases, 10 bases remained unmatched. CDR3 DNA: TGTGCCAGCTCAGCCCTTCTAGCGGGAGTGGTTGAGCAGTTCTTC. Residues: CASSALLAGVVEQFF.

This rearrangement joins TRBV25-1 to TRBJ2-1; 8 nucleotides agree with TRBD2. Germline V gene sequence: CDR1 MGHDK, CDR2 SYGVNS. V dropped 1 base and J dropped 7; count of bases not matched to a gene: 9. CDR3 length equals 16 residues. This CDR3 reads CASSESMREARNEQFF. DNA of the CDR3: TGTGCCAGCAGTGAATCAATGCGGGAGGCTCGGAATGAGCAGTTCTTC.

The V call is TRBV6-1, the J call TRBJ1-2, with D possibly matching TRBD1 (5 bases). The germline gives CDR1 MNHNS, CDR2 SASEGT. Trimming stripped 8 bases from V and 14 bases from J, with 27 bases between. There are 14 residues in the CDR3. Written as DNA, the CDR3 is TGTGCCAGCTCACACTCCGGGGACTTGGTCGGTCAGACCTTC. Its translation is CASSHSGDLVGQTF.

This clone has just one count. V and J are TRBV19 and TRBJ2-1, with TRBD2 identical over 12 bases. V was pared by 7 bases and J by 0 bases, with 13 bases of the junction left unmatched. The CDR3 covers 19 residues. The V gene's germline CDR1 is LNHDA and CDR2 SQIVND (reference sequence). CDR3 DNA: TGTGCCAGTACCCCGGGTCTAGCGGGAGGGTTAAGCTCCTACAATGAGCAGTTCTTC. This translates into CASTPGLAGGLSSYNEQFF.

The CDR3 is CASQDLRGTSQETQYF. CDR3 DNA: TGTGCCAGCCAAGACCTGAGAGGGACATCTCAAGAGACCCAGTACTTC. This rearrangement joins TRBV7-9 to TRBJ2-5; a possible D gene is TRBD1 (6 bases). V lost 8 bases to trimming and J lost 2 bases, with 21 bases between them. The CDR3 is 16 amino acids. Germline V gene lookup returns CDR1 SEHNR and CDR2 FQNEAQ (reference sequence).

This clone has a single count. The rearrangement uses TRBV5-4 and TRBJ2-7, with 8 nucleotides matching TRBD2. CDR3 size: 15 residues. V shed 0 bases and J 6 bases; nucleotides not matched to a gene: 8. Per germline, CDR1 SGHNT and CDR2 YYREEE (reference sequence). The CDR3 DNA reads TGTGCCAGCAGCTTGGGGGGACTAGTTTCTCCCGAGCAGTACTTC. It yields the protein CASSLGGLVSPEQYF.

CDR3 region: CASSPGTGNNQPQHF. CDR3 coding DNA: TGTGCCAGCAGCCCCGGGACAGGGAATAATCAGCCCCAGCATTTT. The rearrangement links TRBV7-2 to TRBJ1-5, with 9 bases aligning to TRBD1. This CDR3 contains 15 residues. CDR1 is SGHTA and CDR2 is FQGNSA in the germline V gene. V lost 5 bases and J lost 4; bases outside the gene matches: 6.

CDR3 DNA: TGCGCCAGCAGCTTGGCACAGGGATTTTCCTACGAGCAGTACTTC. Encoded protein: CASSLAQGFSYEQYF. This rearrangement joins TRBV5-1 to TRBJ2-7, with a tentative D call TRBD1 (6 bases). The CDR3 runs 15 residues. CDR1 and CDR2 from the germline V gene are SGHRS and YFSETQ. The ends were cut back, 0 bases at V and 1 base at J, with 11 bases in the middle.

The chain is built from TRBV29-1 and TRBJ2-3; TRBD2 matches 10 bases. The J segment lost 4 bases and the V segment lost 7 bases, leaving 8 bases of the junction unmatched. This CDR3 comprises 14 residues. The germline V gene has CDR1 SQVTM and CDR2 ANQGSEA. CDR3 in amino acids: CSGLAGDGADTQYF. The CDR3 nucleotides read TGCAGCGGTCTAGCGGGAGATGGGGCAGATACGCAGTATTTT.

The CDR3 DNA reads TGTGCCAGCAGCAACGGGGGGGCCCAGAATGAAAAACTGTTTTTT. Its protein product is CASSNGGAQNEKLFF. The genes are TRBV19 and TRBJ1-4; tentatively, D is TRBD1 (6 bases). Trimming left V 9 bases short and J 5 bases short, with 19 bases between. The V gene's germline CDR1 is LNHDA and CDR2 SQIVND (reference sequence). The CDR3 totals 15 residues. The full variable domain, completed using reference TRBV19 and TRBJ1-4, is DGGITQSPKYLFRKEGQNVTLSCEQNLNHDAMYWYRQDPGQGLRLIYYSQIVNDFQKGDIAEGYSVSREKKESFPLTVTSAQKNPTAFYLCASSNGGAQNEKLFFGSGTQLSVL.